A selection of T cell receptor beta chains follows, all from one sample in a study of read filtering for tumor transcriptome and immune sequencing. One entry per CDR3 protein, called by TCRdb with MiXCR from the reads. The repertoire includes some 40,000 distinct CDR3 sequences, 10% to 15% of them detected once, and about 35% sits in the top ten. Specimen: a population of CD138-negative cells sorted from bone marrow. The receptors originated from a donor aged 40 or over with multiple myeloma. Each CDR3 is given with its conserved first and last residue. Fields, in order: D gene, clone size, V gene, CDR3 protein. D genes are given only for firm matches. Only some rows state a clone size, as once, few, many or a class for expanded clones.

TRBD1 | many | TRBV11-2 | CASSFGQGLSQPQHF
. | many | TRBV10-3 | CAISDPTAPLNTGELFF
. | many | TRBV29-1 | CSVELGTASSYNEQFF
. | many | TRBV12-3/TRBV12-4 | CASSPGRINGYTF
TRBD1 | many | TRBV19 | CASSPTGQGADTQYF
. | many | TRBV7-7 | CASSLGGRTETQYF
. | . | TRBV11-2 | CASSLLPSSTDTQYF
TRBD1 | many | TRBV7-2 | CASSFHRGRTEAFF
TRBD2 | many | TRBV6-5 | CASRPGTSREQYF
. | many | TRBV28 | CASSRSRDNEQFF
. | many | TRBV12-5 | CASGLGGLNTEAFF
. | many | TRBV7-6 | CAAGGRNNEQFF
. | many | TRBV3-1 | CASSGSSVSSYNEQFF
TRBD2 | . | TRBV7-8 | CASSLGGRGVETQYF
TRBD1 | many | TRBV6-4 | CASRTGSGELFF
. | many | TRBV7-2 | CASSPNNIQYF
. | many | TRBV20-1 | CSVIVQGSNEQFF
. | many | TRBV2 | CASPIPGEQYF
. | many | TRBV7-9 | CASSLSIGARGTGELFF
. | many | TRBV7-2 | CASSTKAGFSEKLFF
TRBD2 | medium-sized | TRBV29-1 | CSVEAGLDLDEQFF
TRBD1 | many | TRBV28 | CASRTGTAYEQYF
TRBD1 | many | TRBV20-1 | CSARGFRQGSLETQYF
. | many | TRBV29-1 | CSAQVGSDTQYF
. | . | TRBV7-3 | CASSFTGSSEAFF
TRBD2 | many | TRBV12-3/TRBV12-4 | CASSFVAGEKQFF
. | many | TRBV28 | CASRLRAINTEAFF
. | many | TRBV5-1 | CASSSLFSYNEQFF
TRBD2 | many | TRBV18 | CASSPSGGGGTDTQYF
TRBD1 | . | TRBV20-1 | CSVQGGNQPQHF
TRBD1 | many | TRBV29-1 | CSAGQGGTYTNTEAFF
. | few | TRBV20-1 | CSASPGITVTGELFF
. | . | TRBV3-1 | CASSQAAAKNIQYF
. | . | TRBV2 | CASSDSTDTQYF
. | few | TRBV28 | CASSSRTIFGTQYF
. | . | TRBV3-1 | CASSQDLVSSYEQYF
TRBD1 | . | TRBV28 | CASSSQQGPPQHF
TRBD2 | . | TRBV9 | CASSSRTSGGAVEQFF
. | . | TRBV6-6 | CASTYTGRTTDTQYF
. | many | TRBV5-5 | CASSLGLTYEQYF
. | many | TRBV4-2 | CASSQERGADQPQHF
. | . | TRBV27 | CASSPQGAGLSEQYF
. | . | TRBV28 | CASSSWTASETQYF
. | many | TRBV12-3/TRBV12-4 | CASSLNQPQHF
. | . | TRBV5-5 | CASSQEGGQLGNEQFF
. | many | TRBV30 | CAWSRGQTNQPQHF
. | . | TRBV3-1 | CASSQVAGGAKNIQYF
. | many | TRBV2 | CASDGATNEKLFF
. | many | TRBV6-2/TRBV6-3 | CASSYLIGGASGANVLTF
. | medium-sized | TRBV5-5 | CASSLAANTEAFF
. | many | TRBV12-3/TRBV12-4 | CASSFYGYNEQFF